A single sample gave rise to the 16 T cell receptor beta chains below, sequenced in a study of blood T cell repertoires in COVID-19 (dated by TCRdb to 2020 to 2021). To prepare the library, the immunoSEQ multiplex PCR assay was applied. The table comes from immuneACCESS by way of TCRdb, which keeps in-frame sequences with V and J called. Part of the clones is missing from these tables; in studies checked, under half for an unresolved V gene and the rest for unknown reasons. The sample table holds approximately 74,000 clones, of which around 87% were seen once. The ten largest clones capture 1.2% of the sample. The sample consisted of peripheral blood. Receptor source: a woman in her sixties with acute or convalescent COVID-19.

The chain recombines TRBV19 with TRBJ2-1; tentatively, D is TRBD2 (5 bases). Germline V gives CDR1 LNHDA, CDR2 SQIVND (reference sequence). The CDR3 runs to 17 residues. With 4 bases removed from V and 0 bases from J, the gap between germline ends came to 16 bases. The CDR3, as DNA: TGTGCCAGTAGTACACCCACAAGCGGAAGCTCCTACAATGAGCAGTTCTTC. Encoded protein: CASSTPTSGSSYNEQFF.

The V call is TRBV5-4, the J call TRBJ1-2; possibly TRBD1 for D (5 bases). CDR3 size: 14 residues. The V end was cut by 4 bases, the J end by 2 bases, with 12 bases between. Germline CDR1 reads SGHNT; CDR2 reads YYREEE (reference sequence). The CDR3 region is CASSPETANYGYTF. The CDR3 DNA sequence: TGTGCCAGCAGCCCAGAGACAGCCAACTATGGCTACACCTTC.

V gene TRBV6-5 combines with J gene TRBJ2-7, with TRBD2 matching over 8 bases. There are 13 residues in the CDR3. V shed 3 bases and J 3 bases; nucleotides not matched to a gene: 1. Germline V CDR1 and CDR2: MNHEY, SVGAGI. CDR3 protein: CASSYTSGYEQYV. The CDR3 DNA is TGTGCCAGCAGTTATACTAGCGGCTACGAGCAGTACGTC.

DNA of the CDR3: TGTGCCAGCTCACCAAGCGCCGGGGAGCTGTTTTTT. It specifies CASSPSAGELFF. The rearrangement joins TRBV18 to TRBJ2-2; D gene uncertain. CDR3 size: 12 residues. Germline CDR1 and CDR2: KGHSH and LQKENI. V dropped 2 bases and J dropped 6 bases, with 4 bases sitting between them.

This chain links TRBV19 with TRBJ1-2, with D maybe TRBD1 (6 bases). Between the trimmed V and J ends, which lost 0 bases and 6 bases, there was a span of 20 bases. CDR3 length: 17 amino acids. Germline V gene sequence: CDR1 LNHDA, CDR2 SQIVND (reference sequence). The CDR3, as DNA: TGTGCCAGTAGTATAGAAGTTGAAGGACAGAGAGTAAATGGCTACACCTTC. Its translation: CASSIEVEGQRVNGYTF.

The gene calls are TRBV28 and TRBJ2-3; D gene ambiguous. Between the trimmed V and J ends, which lost 2 bases and 0 bases, there was a span of 6 bases. The CDR3 is made up of 14 amino acids. Germline CDR1 MDHEN, CDR2 SYDVKM. This CDR3 is CASSLAVSTDTQYF. The CDR3 nucleotides read TGTGCCAGCAGTTTAGCGGTGAGCACAGATACGCAGTATTTT.

V usage is TRBV7-2 and J usage is TRBJ1-6, with unresolved D. The V gene's germline CDR1 is SGHTA and CDR2 FQGNSA. The CDR3 is 14 residues long. V lost 6 bases to trimming and J lost 2 bases, with 8 bases between them. The CDR3 DNA reads TGTGCCAGCAGTCTCGGGGCCTATAATTCACCCCTCCACTTT. It encodes CASSLGAYNSPLHF.

The CDR3 is CASSFQGVGNQPQHF. The CDR3 region has the DNA TGTGCCAGCAGTTTTCAGGGGGTAGGCAATCAGCCCCAGCATTTT. The chain has TRBV7-2 and TRBJ1-5, with 7 nucleotides matching TRBD1. Germline values: CDR1 SGHTA, CDR2 FQGNSA. The junction had 7 bases not matched to a gene; V was cut back by 6 bases and J by 2 bases. This CDR3 region has 15 residues.

The V call is TRBV27, the J call TRBJ1-2, with 7 bases fitting TRBD1. V lost 4 bases, J lost 7 bases, and 18 bases stayed unmatched. Looked up from germline, CDR1 is MNHEY and CDR2 is SMNVEV (reference sequence). The CDR3 has 17 amino acids. The CDR3: CASSSYPGQSVFGGYTF. CDR3 nucleotides: TGTGCCAGCAGTTCATACCCGGGACAGTCAGTCTTCGGTGGCTACACCTTC.

The V and J genes are TRBV11-2 and TRBJ2-1, with TRBD2 identical over 7 bases. The junction had 4 bases not matched to a gene; V was cut back by 1 base and J by 4 bases. This CDR3 region has 15 residues. The germline gives CDR1 SGHAT, CDR2 FQNNGV. The CDR3 sequence: CASSLAGGSYNEQFF. CDR3 bases: TGTGCCAGCAGCTTAGCCGGCGGGAGTTACAATGAGCAGTTCTTC.

The rearrangement joins TRBV6-5 to TRBJ1-2; 8 bases align to TRBD1. Germline V gene sequence: CDR1 MNHEY, CDR2 SVGAGI. The CDR3 spans 13 residues. V shed 7 bases, J shed 8 bases, and the junction held 9 bases outside the gene matches. The CDR3 bases are TGTGCCAGCACTCCCGGACAGGGTTCAGGCTACACCTTC. Residues: CASTPGQGSGYTF.

The chain carries TRBV9 and TRBJ1-6, with 8 bases that match TRBD1. Per the germline V gene, CDR1 is SGDLS and CDR2 is YYNGEE. The CDR3 contains 15 residues. With 1 base clipped from V and 9 bases from J, the junction kept 6 bases outside the gene matches. CDR3 sequence (DNA): TGTGCCAGCAGCGTAACGACAGGGGTCGTTTCACCCCTCCACTTT. Its translation: CASSVTTGVVSPLHF.

The V and J genes are TRBV24-1 and TRBJ1-5, with unresolved D. Trimming took off 4 bases at V and 2 bases at J, with 5 bases between the two ends. The CDR3 extends over 13 amino acids. Germline CDR1 is KGHDR and CDR2 is SFDVKD. The CDR3 DNA is TGTGCCACCAGTGACAGTGGCAATCAGCCCCAGCATTTT. This sequence encodes CATSDSGNQPQHF.

This rearrangement joins TRBV3-1 (or the pseudogene TRBV3-2) to TRBJ1-3; 10 bases are shared with TRBD1. The length of the CDR3 is 15 residues. Losses at the gene ends were 7 bases for V and 0 bases for J; bases not matched to a gene: 3. From germline, CDR1 is LGHDT and CDR2 YNNKEL (reference sequence). The CDR3 region is CASTRTGGSGNTIYF. The CDR3 coding sequence is TGTGCCAGCACCCGGACAGGGGGCTCTGGAAACACCATATATTTT.

This chain links TRBV5-1 with TRBJ2-1; TRBD1 matches at 7 bases. Per the germline V gene, CDR1 is SGHRS and CDR2 is YFSETQ. The V and J ends lost 0 bases and 0 bases, in that order; junction bases with no gene match: 3. The CDR3 runs 16 residues. The CDR3, as DNA: TGCGCCAGCAGCTTGGCCGAGGGGGCCTCCTACAATGAGCAGTTCTTC. Translating it yields CASSLAEGASYNEQFF.

Written as DNA, the CDR3 is TGTGCCAGCAGCTTAGGACAGGGGCCCTACGAGCAGTACGTC. Protein sequence: CASSLGQGPYEQYV. V is TRBV11-2 and J is TRBJ2-7; 8 bases align to TRBD1. V trimming: 1 base; J trimming: 2 bases; junction bases outside the gene matches: 1. Per the germline V gene, CDR1 is SGHAT and CDR2 is FQNNGV. The CDR3 is 14 amino acids.